This T cell receptor (beta chain) was profiled in a study of T cells in Graves' hyperthyroidism and ophthalmopathy. Notes on the study in general: Most clonotypes expanded in thyroid above 0.001 were likewise present in blood.

RNA transcripts yielded amplified TCR beta CDR3 regions. TCR CDR3 underwent first-round RT-PCR with the HTBI primer set. Via MiXCR, TCRdb re-called the multiplex PCR reads, giving one row per CDR3 protein. The data contain 340,000 or so distinct CDR3 sequences, roughly 23% of them seen just once; the ten biggest clones take up less than 65%. In patients aged 18 to 65, hyperthyroidism was newly diagnosed, with duration under 2 months. Germline V gene lookup returns CDR1 SGHVS and CDR2 FNYEAQ. The CDR3 extends over 17 amino acids. V was clipped by 1 base and J by 5 bases, with 18 bases between them. This clonotype was counted many times. Its matching antigen is unknown.

The rearrangement joins TRBV7-6 to TRBJ2-1; the D gene could be TRBD1 or TRBD2 (5 bases each). Input material: blood. The sequence was obtained from a woman aged 45-59 years with Graves' hyperthyroidism. CDR3: CASSLDSGTRRDNEQFF. Here the CDR3 DNA reads TGTGCCAGCAGCTTAGATTCCGGGACCCGTCGGGACAATGAGCAGTTCTTC.